The 7 T cell receptor beta chains listed next were all sequenced from one sample in a study of PD-1 blockade in classical Hodgkin lymphoma. The protocol was immunoSEQ multiplex PCR, while the TCRdb copy is restricted to in-frame clones and leaves out a portion. The sample lists around 46,000 clones, around 89% occurring once. Regarding time point: cycle 4 day 1 (C4D1), after 6 weeks of nivolumab. Every patient experienced relapse after autologous stem cell transplantation, and brentuximab vedotin exposure varied. Sequencing used peripheral blood mononuclear cells (PBMCs), obtained before the fourth cycle of nivolumab. Every receptor here comes from a human donor with classical Hodgkin lymphoma.

CDR3 amino acids: CASSLRNWGQGDKDTQYF. CDR3 nucleotide sequence: TGCGCCAGCAGCTTGAGGAACTGGGGACAGGGGGACAAAGATACGCAGTATTTT. The rearrangement joins TRBV5-1 to TRBJ2-3, with 11 bases identical to TRBD1. The CDR3 loop spans 18 amino acids. CDR1 and CDR2 from the germline V gene are SGHRS and YFSETQ. The junction had 12 bases not matched to a gene; V was cut back by 1 base and J by 5 bases.

The chain has TRBV11-2 and TRBJ2-3, with a tentative D call TRBD2 (5 bases). Trimming removed 1 base from V and 1 base from J, with 9 bases in between. From germline, CDR1 is SGHAT and CDR2 FQNNGV. The CDR3 is made up of 15 amino acids. The CDR3 protein is CASSLGAGRTDTQYF. For the CDR3, the DNA is TGTGCCAGCAGCTTAGGTGCGGGTCGCACAGATACGCAGTATTTT.

The chain couples TRBV9 to TRBJ2-1, with TRBD2 identical over 7 bases. Germline V gives CDR1 SGDLS, CDR2 YYNGEE. The V and J ends lost 5 bases and 3 bases, in that order; junction bases with no gene match: 5. The CDR3 totals 14 residues. The CDR3 spells CASSASSGYNEQFF. CDR3 bases: TGTGCCAGCAGTGCTTCTAGCGGCTACAATGAGCAGTTCTTC.

The chain recombines TRBV5-1 with TRBJ2-7, with 9 bases aligning to TRBD1. Per germline, CDR1 SGHRS and CDR2 YFSETQ. The CDR3 runs 16 residues. The junction had 6 bases not matched to a gene; V was cut back by 0 bases and J by 2 bases. This CDR3 reads CASSLAGTGRPYEQYF. CDR3 nucleotide sequence: TGCGCCAGCAGCTTGGCCGGGACAGGGAGGCCCTACGAGCAGTACTTC.

The chain carries TRBV4-1 and TRBJ2-7, with TRBD1 matching 9 bases. The CDR3 is made up of 14 amino acids. Germline-derived CDR1 and CDR2 are MGHRA and YSYEKL. V lost 1 base and J lost 6; bases outside the gene matches: 4. The CDR3 DNA follows: TGCGCCAGCAGCCAAGGAGACAGGGGGATCGAGCAGTACTTC. Translation gives CASSQGDRGIEQYF.

The gene calls are TRBV7-3 and TRBJ2-2; D is ambiguous. Germline assignment: CDR1 SGHTA and CDR2 FQGTGA. V was pared by 2 bases and J by 6 bases, with 13 bases between. The CDR3 consists of 15 residues. In DNA, the CDR3 is TGTGCCAGCAGCTTAGGGTCCCAGCGCGCCGGGGAGCTGTTTTTT. Its translation: CASSLGSQRAGELFF.

The chain links TRBV28 to TRBJ2-7, with 8 bases matching TRBD1. The CDR3 extends over 13 amino acids. Unmatched junction bases numbered 8, after V lost 7 bases and J lost 6 bases. Germline V gene data show CDR1 as MDHEN and CDR2 as SYDVKM. The CDR3: CASTPGRGLEQYF. CDR3 DNA: TGTGCCAGCACACCCGGCAGGGGGCTCGAGCAGTACTTC.